This T cell receptor (beta chain) was identified in a study of cytomegalovirus exposure and HLA in healthy donors. Amplification used 60 Vbeta primers and 13 Jbeta primers. The table came from immunoSEQ multiplex PCR; TCRdb's copy has only in-frame clones and leaves some out. This repertoire shows around 200,000 clones, roughly 87% found once; its top ten account for nearly 6%. Looked up from germline, CDR1 is SGDLS and CDR2 is YYNGEE. V was clipped by 0 bases and J by 7 bases; unmatched bases: 1. The CDR3 length is 14 residues. This clone showed up just a few times. This TCR was recovered from a man in his forties in good health and CMV-seropositive. The rearrangement links TRBV9 to TRBJ1-5, with 10 bases matching TRBD1. The sequencing input was PBMCs. The CDR3 DNA is TGTGCCAGCAGCGTAGAGGACAGGGGGCAGCCCCAGCATTTT. Residues: CASSVEDRGQPQHF.